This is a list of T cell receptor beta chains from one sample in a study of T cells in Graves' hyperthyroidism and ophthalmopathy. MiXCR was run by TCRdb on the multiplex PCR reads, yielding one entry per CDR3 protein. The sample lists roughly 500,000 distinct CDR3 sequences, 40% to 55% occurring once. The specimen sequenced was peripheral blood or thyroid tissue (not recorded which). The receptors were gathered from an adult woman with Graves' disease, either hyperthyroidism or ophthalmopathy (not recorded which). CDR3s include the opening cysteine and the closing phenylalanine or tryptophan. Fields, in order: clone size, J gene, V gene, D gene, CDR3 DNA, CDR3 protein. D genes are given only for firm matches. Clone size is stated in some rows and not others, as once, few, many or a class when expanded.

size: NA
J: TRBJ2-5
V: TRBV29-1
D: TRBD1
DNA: TGCAGCGTTGGGACAGGGGGACAAGAGACCCAGTACTTC
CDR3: CSVGTGGQETQYF

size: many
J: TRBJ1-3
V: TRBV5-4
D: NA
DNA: TGTGCCAGCGGCGGGCAGGGGAGTGAATTCGGAAACACCATATATTTT
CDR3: CASGGQGSEFGNTIYF

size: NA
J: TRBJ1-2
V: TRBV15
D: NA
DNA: TGTGCCACCAGCAGAGATTTCGGCGGACGGAGCTATGGCTACACCTTC
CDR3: CATSRDFGGRSYGYTF

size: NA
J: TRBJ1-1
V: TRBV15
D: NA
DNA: TGTGCCACCAGCAGTGAGTCTATCCCGAACACTGAAGCTTTCTTT
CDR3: CATSSESIPNTEAFF

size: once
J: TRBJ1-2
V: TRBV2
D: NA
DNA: TGTGCCAGCAGTAATGTGGGACTCTATGGCTACACCTTC
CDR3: CASSNVGLYGYTF

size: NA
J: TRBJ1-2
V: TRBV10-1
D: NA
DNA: TGCGCCAGCAGTGAATATAGGGACGATGGCTACACCTTC
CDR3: CASSEYRDDGYTF

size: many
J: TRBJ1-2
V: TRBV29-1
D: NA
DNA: TGCAGCGTTCTCAGCTATGGCTACACCTTC
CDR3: CSVLSYGYTF

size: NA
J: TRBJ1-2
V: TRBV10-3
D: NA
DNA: TGTGCCATCAGTGACCTCGTGGGGACTATTGGCTACACCTTC
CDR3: CAISDLVGTIGYTF

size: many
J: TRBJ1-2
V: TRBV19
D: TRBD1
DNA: TGTGCCAGTAAGAGCACAGGGGGCTATGGCTACACCTTC
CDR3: CASKSTGGYGYTF

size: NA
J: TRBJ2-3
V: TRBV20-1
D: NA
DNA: TGCAGTGTCCCCGGGGGACTCACAGATACGCAGTATTTT
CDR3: CSVPGGLTDTQYF

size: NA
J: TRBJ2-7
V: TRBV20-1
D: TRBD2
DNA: TGCAGTGCTGCCCTAGCGGGTCAGGCCTACGAGCAGTACTTC
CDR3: CSAALAGQAYEQYF

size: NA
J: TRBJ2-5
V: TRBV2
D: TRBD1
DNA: TGTGCCAGCAGTGAGGGGGACAGCTGGAAGTACTTC
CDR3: CASSEGDSWKYF

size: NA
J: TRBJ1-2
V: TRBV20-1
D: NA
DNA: TGCAGTGCAACCGCTTGGGATATCTATGGCTACACCTTC
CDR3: CSATAWDIYGYTF

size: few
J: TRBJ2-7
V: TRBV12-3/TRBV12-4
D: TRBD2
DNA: TGTGCCAGCAGTTTGACGGGAGGGGGCTACGAGCAGTACTTC
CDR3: CASSLTGGGYEQYF

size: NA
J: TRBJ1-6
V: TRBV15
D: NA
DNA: TGTGCCACCAGCGTCGGACGGACGGATAATTCACCCCTCCACTTT
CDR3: CATSVGRTDNSPLHF

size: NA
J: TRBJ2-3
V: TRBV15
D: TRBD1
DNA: TGTGCCAGCAGCCCAAACGGACAGGGAGGAGATACGCAGTATTTT
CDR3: CASSPNGQGGDTQYF

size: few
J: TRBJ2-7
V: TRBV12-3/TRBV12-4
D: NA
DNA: TGTGCCAGCAGTAGGAACCGGGACACGCGCTACGAGCAGTACTTC
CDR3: CASSRNRDTRYEQYF

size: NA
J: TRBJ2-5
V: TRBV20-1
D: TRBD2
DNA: TGCAGTACTAGAGTCCGGGAGGGCCCTTACGGGCAGTACTTC
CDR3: CSTRVREGPYGQYF

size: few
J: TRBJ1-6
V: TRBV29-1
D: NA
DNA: TGCAGCGTCCGATCGGTTACTGATTCACCCCTCCACTTT
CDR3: CSVRSVTDSPLHF

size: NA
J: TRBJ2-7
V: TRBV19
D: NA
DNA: TGTGCCAGTAGTCAAAAGGATAGTACCTACGAGCAGTACTTC
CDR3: CASSQKDSTYEQYF

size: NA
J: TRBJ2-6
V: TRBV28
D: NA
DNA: TGTGCCAGCAGATCGAGGGGTTCTGGGGCCAACGTCCTGACTTTC
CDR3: CASRSRGSGANVLTF

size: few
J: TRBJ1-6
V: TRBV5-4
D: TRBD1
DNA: TGTGCCAGCAGCTGGACAGGGGGCTTCTATAATTCACCCCTCCACTTT
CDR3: CASSWTGGFYNSPLHF

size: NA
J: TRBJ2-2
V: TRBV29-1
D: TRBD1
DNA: TGCGGCGCGGACAGGGTGAACACCGGGAAGCTGTTTTTT
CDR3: CGADRVNTGKLFF

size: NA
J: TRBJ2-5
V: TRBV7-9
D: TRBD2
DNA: TGTGCCAGCAGCTTAGGCGCGGGGGGCGAAGAGACCCAGTACTTC
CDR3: CASSLGAGGEETQYF

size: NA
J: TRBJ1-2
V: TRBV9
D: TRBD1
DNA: TGTGCCAGCAGCTTCGGGACAGGCTTGTATGGCTACACCTTC
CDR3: CASSFGTGLYGYTF

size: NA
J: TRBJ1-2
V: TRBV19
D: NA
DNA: TGTGCCAGTAGAGGGAGGCGAACGGAGGACTATGGCTACACCTTC
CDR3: CASRGRRTEDYGYTF

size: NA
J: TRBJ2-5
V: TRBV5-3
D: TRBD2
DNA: TGTGCCAGCACCTCGATGGGGGGGGAGCAAGAGACCCAGTACTTC
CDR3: CASTSMGGEQETQYF

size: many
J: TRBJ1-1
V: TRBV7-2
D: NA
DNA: TGTGCCAGCAGCTTAGAGACGGGAAAAGCTTTCTTT
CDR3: CASSLETGKAFF

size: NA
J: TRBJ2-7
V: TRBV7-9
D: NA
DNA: TGTGCCAGCAGCTTCTACCCCGACAGGAACTACGAGCAGTACTTC
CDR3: CASSFYPDRNYEQYF

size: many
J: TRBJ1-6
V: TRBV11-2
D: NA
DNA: TGTGCCAGCAGGGGGCAGGGCGTCTCACCCCTCCACTTT
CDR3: CASRGQGVSPLHF

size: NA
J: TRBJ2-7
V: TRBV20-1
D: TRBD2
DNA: TGCAGTGCTGCGACTAGCGGGAGTGGAAACGAGCAGTACTTC
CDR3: CSAATSGSGNEQYF

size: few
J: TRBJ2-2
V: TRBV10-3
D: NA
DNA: TGTGCCATCGGAGGATCCGGGGAGCTGTTTTTT
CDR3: CAIGGSGELFF

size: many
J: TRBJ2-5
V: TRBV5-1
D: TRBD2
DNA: TGCGCCAGCAGCTTGCAAACGGGGGGAGGAGAGACCCAGTACTTC
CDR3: CASSLQTGGGETQYF

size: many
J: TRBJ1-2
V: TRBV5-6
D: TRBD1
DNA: TGTGCCAGCAGCTTCAGGGGGTTCTATGGCTACACCTTC
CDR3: CASSFRGFYGYTF

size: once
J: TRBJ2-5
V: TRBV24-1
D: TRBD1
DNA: TGTGCCACCAGTGCTGGACAGGGGAGTACGGAGACCCAGTACTTC
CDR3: CATSAGQGSTETQYF

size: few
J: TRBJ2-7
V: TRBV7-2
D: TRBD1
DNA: TGTGCCAGCAGCTTAGGGCTGGTCCGACAGGGCCCCTACGAGCAGTACTTC
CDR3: CASSLGLVRQGPYEQYF

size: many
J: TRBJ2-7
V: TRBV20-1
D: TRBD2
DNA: TGCAGTGCTAGCCGGGACTACTCCTACGAGCAGTACTTC
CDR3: CSASRDYSYEQYF

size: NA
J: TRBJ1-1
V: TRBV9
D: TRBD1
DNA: TGTGCCAGCACCGAAAGGGGGCTTTTCGCTGAAGCTTTCTTT
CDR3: CASTERGLFAEAFF

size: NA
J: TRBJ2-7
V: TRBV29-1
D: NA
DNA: TGCAGCGTTGAGAGCGAGACCTACGAGCAGTACTTC
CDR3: CSVESETYEQYF

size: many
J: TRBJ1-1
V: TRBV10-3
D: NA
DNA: TGTGCCATCGCCAGGGAGGGCACTGAAGCTTTCTTT
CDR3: CAIAREGTEAFF

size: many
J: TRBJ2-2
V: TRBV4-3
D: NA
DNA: TGTGCCAGCAGCCAGGGACAAACCGGGGAGCTGTTTTTT
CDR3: CASSQGQTGELFF

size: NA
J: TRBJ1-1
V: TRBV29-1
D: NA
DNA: TGCAGCGCTTGGGCGGGAGAAGCTTTCTTT
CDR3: CSAWAGEAFF

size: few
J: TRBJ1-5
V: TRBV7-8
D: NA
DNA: TGTGCCAGCAGCTTATCTACGGTGGGAGGTCAGCCCCAGCATTTT
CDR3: CASSLSTVGGQPQHF

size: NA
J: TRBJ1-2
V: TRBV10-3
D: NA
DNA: TGTGCCATCAGTAAGGGAGATCAGTATGGCTACACCTTC
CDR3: CAISKGDQYGYTF

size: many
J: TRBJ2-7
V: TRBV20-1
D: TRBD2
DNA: TGCAGTGCTAGAGAGAGCGGGAGGCACTACGAGCAGTACTTC
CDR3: CSARESGRHYEQYF

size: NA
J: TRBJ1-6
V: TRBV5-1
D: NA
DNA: TGCGCCAGCAGTAAGGGGAGGTCACCCCTCCACTTT
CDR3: CASSKGRSPLHF

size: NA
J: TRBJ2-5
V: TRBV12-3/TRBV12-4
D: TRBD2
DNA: TGTGCCAGCAGCGTCCGGGGGGGGTGGGAGACCCAGTACTTC
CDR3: CASSVRGGWETQYF

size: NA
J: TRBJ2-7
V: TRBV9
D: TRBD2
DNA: TGTGCCAGCAGCGTCGGCGCGGGAGTACCCTACGAGCAGTGCTTC
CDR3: CASSVGAGVPYEQCF

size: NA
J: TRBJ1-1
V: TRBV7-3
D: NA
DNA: TGTGCCAGCAGCTTAACCCCAGACACTGAAGCTTTCTTT
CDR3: CASSLTPDTEAFF